This TCR beta chain is drawn from a study of T cell changes during pregnancy in multiple sclerosis. Between the trimmed V and J ends, which lost 11 bases and 4 bases, there was a span of 14 bases. Germline V gene lookup returns CDR1 MNHNS and CDR2 SASEGT. The CDR3 is made up of 12 amino acids. The table came from immunoSEQ multiplex PCR; TCRdb's copy has only in-frame clones and leaves some out. The sample has 75,000 to 85,000 clones, 93% seen once. This chain uses TRBV6-1 with TRBJ1-2, with TRBD1 as a possible D gene (5 bases). The sample consisted of peripheral blood, taken in the second trimester of pregnancy. The TCR was taken from a female donor with multiple sclerosis, enrolled in a pregnancy study. The CDR3 sequence is CAAERGGYGYTF. CDR3 DNA: TGTGCCGCGGAACGGGGGGGCTATGGCTACACCTTC.